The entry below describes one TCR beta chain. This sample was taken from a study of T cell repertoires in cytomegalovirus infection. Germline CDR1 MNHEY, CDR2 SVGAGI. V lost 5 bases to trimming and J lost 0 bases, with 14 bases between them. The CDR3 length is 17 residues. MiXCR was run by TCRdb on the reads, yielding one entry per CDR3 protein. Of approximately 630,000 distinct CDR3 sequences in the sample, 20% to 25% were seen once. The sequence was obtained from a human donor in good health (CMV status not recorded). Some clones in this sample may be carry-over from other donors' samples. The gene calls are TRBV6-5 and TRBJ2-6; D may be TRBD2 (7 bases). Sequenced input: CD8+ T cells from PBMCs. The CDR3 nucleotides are TGTGCCAGCAGTCCCCGGGGGGCCGGCTCTGGGGCCAACGTCCTGACTTTC. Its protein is CASSPRGAGSGANVLTF.